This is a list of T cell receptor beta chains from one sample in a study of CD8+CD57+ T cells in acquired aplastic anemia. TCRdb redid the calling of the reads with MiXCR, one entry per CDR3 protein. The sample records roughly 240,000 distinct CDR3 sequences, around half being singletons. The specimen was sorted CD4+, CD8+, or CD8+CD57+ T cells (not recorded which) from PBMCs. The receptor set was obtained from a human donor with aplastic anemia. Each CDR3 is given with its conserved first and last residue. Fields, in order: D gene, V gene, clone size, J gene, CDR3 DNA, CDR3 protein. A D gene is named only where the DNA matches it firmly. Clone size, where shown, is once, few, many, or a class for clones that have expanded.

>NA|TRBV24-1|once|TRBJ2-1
TGTGCCACCAGTGTCCCGAACACCTACAATGAGCAGTTCTTC
CATSVPNTYNEQFF
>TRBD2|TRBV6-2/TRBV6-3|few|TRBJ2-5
TGTGCCAGCAGTCATCCGGGGCCGGGAGGGGAGACCCAGTACTTC
CASSHPGPGGETQYF
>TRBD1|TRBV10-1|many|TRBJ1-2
TGCGCCAGCAGTGGGCGGACAGGGCCGGATGGCTACACCTTC
CASSGRTGPDGYTF
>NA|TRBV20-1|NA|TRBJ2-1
TGCAGTGCCAGAACAAGAGCGGACTACAATGAGCAGTCCTTC
CSARTRADYNEQSF
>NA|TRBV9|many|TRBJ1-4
TGTGCCAGCAGCACTCAAGGACGAGCTAATGAAAAACTGTTTTTT
CASSTQGRANEKLFF
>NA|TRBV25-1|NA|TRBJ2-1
TGTGCCAGCCATACCTACAATGAGCAGTTCTTC
CASHTYNEQFF
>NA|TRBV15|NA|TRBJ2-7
TGTGCCACCAGCAGAGAGCCTCGCTCCTACGAGCAGTACTTC
CATSREPRSYEQYF
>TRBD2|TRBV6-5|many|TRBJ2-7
TGTGCCAGCAGTCCCGGGCTAGGAAGCGGGGGCTCCTACGAGCAGTACTTC
CASSPGLGSGGSYEQYF
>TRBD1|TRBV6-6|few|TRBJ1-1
TGTGCCAGCAGTTACATTAGGACAGGGACTGAAGCTTTCTTT
CASSYIRTGTEAFF
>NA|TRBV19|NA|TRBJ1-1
TGTGCCAGTAGTACCACCGGGGGGCAGGAAGCTTTCTTT
CASSTTGGQEAFF
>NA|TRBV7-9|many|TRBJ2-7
TGTGCCAGCACTCCAGGAAGTGAGGCGGACGAGCAGTACTTC
CASTPGSEADEQYF
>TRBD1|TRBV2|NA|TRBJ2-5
TGTGCCAGCAGAACAGCAGGGGGAGAGACCCAGTACTTC
CASRTAGGETQYF
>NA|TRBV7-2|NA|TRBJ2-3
TGTGCCAGCAGCTTAGGTCAGCCAGGCACAGATACGCAGTATTTT
CASSLGQPGTDTQYF
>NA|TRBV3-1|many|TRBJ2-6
TGTGCCAGCAGCGACGGCTTATCTGGGGCCAACGTCCTGACTTTC
CASSDGLSGANVLTF
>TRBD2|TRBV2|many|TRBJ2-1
TGTGCCAGCAGTGACCCGGGACTAGCGGGCTCCTACAATGAGCAGTTCTTC
CASSDPGLAGSYNEQFF
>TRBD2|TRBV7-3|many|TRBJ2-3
TGTGCCAGCAGCTCACGGGGGGATAGCACAGATACGCAGTATTTT
CASSSRGDSTDTQYF
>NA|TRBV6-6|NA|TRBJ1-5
TGTGCCAGCAGTCCCCGGGACACCAGTCAGCCCCAGCATTTT
CASSPRDTSQPQHF
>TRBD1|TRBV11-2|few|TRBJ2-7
TGTGCCAGCAGCAACCGGGACAGGGGATTTTTAGAGCAGTACTTC
CASSNRDRGFLEQYF
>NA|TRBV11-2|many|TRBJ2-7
TGTGCCAGCAGCCACTACGGGGAGTACGAGCAGTACTTC
CASSHYGEYEQYF
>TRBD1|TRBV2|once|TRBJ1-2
TGTGCCAGCAGTGAAATTGGGACAGGGCTCGTCGGCTACACCTTC
CASSEIGTGLVGYTF
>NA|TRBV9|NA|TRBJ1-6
TGTGCCAGCAGCGTCCAGGGCTTTGGTAATTCACCCCTCCACTTT
CASSVQGFGNSPLHF
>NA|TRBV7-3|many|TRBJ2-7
TGTGCCAGCAGCTTAAATGGGGGGCGCTACGAGCAGTACTTC
CASSLNGGRYEQYF
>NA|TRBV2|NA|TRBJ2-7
TGTGCCAGCAGTGAGAGGCAGGGGATCTACGAGCAGTACTTC
CASSERQGIYEQYF
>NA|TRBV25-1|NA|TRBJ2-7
TGTGCCAGCAGCTATGGGGGGACCTACGAGCAGTACTTC
CASSYGGTYEQYF
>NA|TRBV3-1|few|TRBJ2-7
TGTGCCAGCAGCCAAGGAATTAGCGGATACTCCTACGAGCAGTACTTC
CASSQGISGYSYEQYF
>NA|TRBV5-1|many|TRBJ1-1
TGCGCCAGCAGCTTGGGGGGGGAGGGCCTCACCTTCTTT
CASSLGGEGLTFF
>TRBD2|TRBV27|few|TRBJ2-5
TGTGCCAGCAGTTCCGGGACTACTCGACGGGAGACCCAGTACTTC
CASSSGTTRRETQYF
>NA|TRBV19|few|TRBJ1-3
TGTGCCAGTAGTTGGGGGGGCGCGCAGAACACCATATATTTT
CASSWGGAQNTIYF
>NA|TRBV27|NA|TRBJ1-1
TGTGCCAGCAGTTCAGGGATGACAGAAGCTTTCTTT
CASSSGMTEAFF
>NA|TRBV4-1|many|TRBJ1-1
TGCGCCAGCAGCCAAGATACCGCGGGCTACACTGAAGCTTTCTTT
CASSQDTAGYTEAFF
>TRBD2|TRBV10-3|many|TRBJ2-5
TGTGCCATCAGTGAGCTAGCTAGCGGGTGTTACAAAGAGACCCAGTACTTC
CAISELASGCYKETQYF
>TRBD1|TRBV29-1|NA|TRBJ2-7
TGCAGCGTTTACCGGGACAGGGGAACCGAGCAGTACTTC
CSVYRDRGTEQYF
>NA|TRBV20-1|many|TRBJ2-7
TGCAGTGCTAGAGACGGGGAGGGGGGTGCCTACGAGCAGTACTTC
CSARDGEGGAYEQYF
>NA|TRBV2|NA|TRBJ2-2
TGTGCCAGCTTCCCGGGGGGCTTGGGGGGGGAGCTGTTTTTT
CASFPGGLGGELFF
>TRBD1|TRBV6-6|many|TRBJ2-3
TGTGCCAGCAGTTACCGGGACAGGGAAGATACGCAGTATTTT
CASSYRDREDTQYF
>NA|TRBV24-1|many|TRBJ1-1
TGTGCCACCAGTGATTTCTTTAACACTGAAGCTTTCTTT
CATSDFFNTEAFF
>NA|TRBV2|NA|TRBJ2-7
TGTGCCAGTACCGGGACGGCTGCCTACGAGCAGTACTTC
CASTGTAAYEQYF